This T cell receptor (beta chain) was profiled in a study of T cell responses to AZD1222 COVID-19 vaccine (dated by TCRdb to the early 2020s). For the wider study: Because spike-specific TCR depth and breadth did not differ between the two schedules, AZD1222 recipients who got a second dose at roughly 4 weeks were pooled with those who got a second dose at roughly 12 weeks. A total of 233 trial participants underwent TCR sequencing, of whom roughly 210 had received two doses of AZD1222 and about 25 had received two doses of the MenACWY control vaccine. Trial participants were enrolled by age into subgroups of 18-55, 56-69 and 70-plus years, and roughly 150, 30 and 60 TCR-sequenced participants, respectively, were included in these subgroups.

The sample's time point label is to be understood as: baseline before first vaccination. The vaccinee samples were drawn from two UK trials, COV001 and COV002, one of which was a single-blind randomized controlled phase 2/3 trial testing AZD1222 (ChAdOx1 nCoV-19) in healthy adults. For TCRbeta chain sequencing, PBMC samples from trial participants were taken at day 0 and at day 28 after the second dose. Broad study findings and their caveats: No day 14 peak-response samples were available, so repertoires were characterized only after the peak T cell response. After two AZD1222 doses, both the breadth and the depth of spike-specific TCRs were significantly higher than at day 0 and than in MenACWY recipients. Conclusions about previously exposed vaccinees are limited, since just 5 or 6 AZD1222 recipients were seropositive for SARS-CoV-2 at baseline. Most participants were white British and females outnumbered males, and the authors suggested that clonal diversity may have been underestimated. Reportedly, close to half of the unique spike-specific TCRs recognized epitopes lying outside the regions that are mutated in the B.1.351 and B.1.1.7 variants. CD4 TCRs associated with the vaccine covered the entire spike protein, and the dominant responses were in regions 160-218 and 743-854. In the small 56-69-year group, the increase in depth fell short of significance, most likely because of low power.

The germline V gene specifies MNHEY as CDR1 and SVGAGI as CDR2. Ends trimmed: V by 6 bases, J by 1 base; bases unmatched to a gene: 3. Its CDR3 holds 14 amino acids, cysteine through phenylalanine. Just CDR3 DNA is preserved here, 42 bases in frame from base 1. Remarks on this clone: Its antigen has not been determined. No much larger clonotype is one base removed from it; base qualities were not supplied.

The CDR3 regions of human TCRbeta chains were subjected to immunosequencing. As for how the authors treated the data: Repertoire TCRs were matched against a reference library of SARS-CoV-2-specific TCRs generated with the MIRA antigen-specificity platform. Breadth was defined as the fraction of unique TCRs that were SARS-CoV-2-associated, and depth was defined as the fraction of total T cells that were SARS-CoV-2-associated. Using the MIRA data, every spike-specific TCR was mapped to the spike region that the TCR reacted to and assigned to either a CD4 or a CD8 class. Log10-transformed breadth and depth values were compared by one-way ANOVA with Sidak's multiple comparisons tests. Held by TCRdb, this immuneACCESS table contains in-frame sequences only and omits some clones. Under half of the omission traces to an unresolved V gene where checked; the cause of the rest is unknown. Clone size and the V and J calls come from that table; the DNA yielded D and trimming. This sample comprises roughly 150,000 clones, around 93% of them detected only once. The top ten constitute about 2.5% of the sample.

The TCR was taken from an adult in good health. The sequence links TRBV6-5 to TRBJ2-3; 8 bases in the junction line up with TRBD1. The material was peripheral blood, obtained on day 0 of AZD1222 vaccination. In nucleotide form, the sequence is TGTGCCAGCAGGGAGACAGGGGGCACAGATACGCAGTATTTT. This codes for CASRETGGTDTQYF.